This T cell receptor (beta chain) was identified in a study of T cells after yellow fever vaccination. This clonotype was seen a handful of times. TCRdb re-analysed the 5' RACE reads in MiXCR, keeping a single row per CDR3 protein. The data show under 300,000 distinct CDR3 sequences, less than 9% seen once. Trimming pared 6 bases from V and 2 bases from J, leaving 12 bases between. The CDR3 loop spans 14 amino acids. V gene TRBV12-3 or TRBV12-4 combines with J gene TRBJ2-3; D assignment may be TRBD1 or TRBD2 (5 bases each). This clonotype was obtained from a man younger than 40 who received the YFV17D yellow fever vaccine. This specimen consisted of CD4+ T cells sorted from PBMCs, obtained 15 days after the yellow fever booster vaccination. The CDR3 here is CASRRQGPTDTQYF. CDR3 sequence (DNA): TGTGCCAGCAGGCGGCAGGGACCCACAGATACGCAGTATTTT.